This T cell receptor (beta chain) stems from a study of T cell responses to AZD1222 COVID-19 vaccine. Study-level results: Mapped onto spike, vaccine-associated CD4 TCRs spanned it and were dominant at 160-218 and 743-854.

To note about this clone: Its target is unknown.

The CDR3 spans 12 residues. V dropped 4 bases and J dropped 7 bases, with 7 bases sitting between them. The germline V gene encodes CDR1 LGHDT and CDR2 YNNKEL (reference sequence). The protocol was immunoSEQ multiplex PCR, while the TCRdb copy is restricted to in-frame clones and leaves out a portion. The sample holds more than 11,000 clones; about 80% are singletons and the top ten take roughly two fifths. The chain links TRBV3-1 (or the pseudogene TRBV3-2) to TRBJ1-4; D ambiguous. The material was peripheral blood, obtained 28 days after the second AZD1222 dose. The origin of this receptor is an adult who received the AZD1222 COVID-19 vaccine. The CDR3 region is CASSLGFEKLFF. CDR3 DNA: TGTGCCAGCAGCCTGGGCTTTGAAAAACTGTTTTTT.